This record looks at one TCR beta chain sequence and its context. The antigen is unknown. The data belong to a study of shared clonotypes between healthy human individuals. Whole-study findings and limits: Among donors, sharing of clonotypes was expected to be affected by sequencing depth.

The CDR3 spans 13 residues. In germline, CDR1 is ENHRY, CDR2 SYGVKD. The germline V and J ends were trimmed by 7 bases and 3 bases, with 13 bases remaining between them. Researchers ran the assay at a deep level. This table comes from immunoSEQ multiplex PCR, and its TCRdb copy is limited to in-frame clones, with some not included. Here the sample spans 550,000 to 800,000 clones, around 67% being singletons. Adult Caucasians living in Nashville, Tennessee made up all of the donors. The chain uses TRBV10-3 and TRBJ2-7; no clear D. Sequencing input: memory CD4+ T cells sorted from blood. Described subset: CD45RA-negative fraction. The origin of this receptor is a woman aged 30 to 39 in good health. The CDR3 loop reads CAITGDTYYEQYF. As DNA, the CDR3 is TGTGCCATCACGGGCGACACATACTACGAGCAGTACTTC.